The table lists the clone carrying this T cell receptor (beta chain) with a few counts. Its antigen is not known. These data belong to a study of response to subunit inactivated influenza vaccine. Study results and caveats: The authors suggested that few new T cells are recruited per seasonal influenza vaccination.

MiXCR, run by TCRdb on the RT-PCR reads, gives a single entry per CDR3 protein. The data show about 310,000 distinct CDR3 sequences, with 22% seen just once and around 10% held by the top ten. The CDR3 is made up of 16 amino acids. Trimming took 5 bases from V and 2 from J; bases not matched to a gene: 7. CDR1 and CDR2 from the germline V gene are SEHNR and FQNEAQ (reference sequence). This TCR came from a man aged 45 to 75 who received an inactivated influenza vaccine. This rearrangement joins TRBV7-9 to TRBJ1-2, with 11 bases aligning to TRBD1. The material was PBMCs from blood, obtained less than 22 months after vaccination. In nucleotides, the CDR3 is TGTGCCAGCAGCACGGACAGGGGGCCTAAAAACTATGGCTACACCTTC. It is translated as CASSTDRGPKNYGYTF.